The clone carrying this T cell receptor (beta chain) is medium-sized in the sample. Its antigen is unknown. Method: immunoSEQ multiplex PCR; TCRdb's copy keeps in-frame clones and lacks some. The sample contains around 5,900 clones, less than 75% of which appear only once. This specimen belongs to a study of tumor-infiltrating lymphocytes in localized non-small cell lung cancer. About the study: Tumor tissue and non-adjacent uninvolved lung came from each patient.

Regarding the study as a whole: Higher tumor T cell infiltration than in uninvolved lung was supported by TCRbeta sequencing.

Sequences were obtained from uninvolved lung tissue not adjacent to the tumor. This TCR came from a human donor with non-small cell lung cancer.

The CDR3 region has the DNA TGTGCCAGCAGGTCCGGGACTGATCAAGAGACCCAGTACTTC. It is translated as CASRSGTDQETQYF. The chain is built from TRBV5-4 and TRBJ2-5, with D possibly TRBD2 on 6 matching bases. The V gene's germline CDR1 is SGHNT and CDR2 YYREEE (reference sequence). The ends were cut back, 5 bases at V and 2 bases at J, with 13 bases in the middle. CDR3 size: 14 residues.